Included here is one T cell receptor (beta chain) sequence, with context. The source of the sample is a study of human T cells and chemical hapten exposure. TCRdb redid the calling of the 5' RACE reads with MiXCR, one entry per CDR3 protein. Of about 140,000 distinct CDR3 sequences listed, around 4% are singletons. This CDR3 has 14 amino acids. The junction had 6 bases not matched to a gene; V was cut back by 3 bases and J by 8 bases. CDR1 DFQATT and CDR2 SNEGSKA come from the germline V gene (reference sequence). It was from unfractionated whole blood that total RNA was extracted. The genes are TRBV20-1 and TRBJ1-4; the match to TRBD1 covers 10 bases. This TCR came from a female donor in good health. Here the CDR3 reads CSASSGTGDEKLFF. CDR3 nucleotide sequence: TGCAGTGCTAGTTCCGGGACAGGGGACGAAAAACTGTTTTTT.